The clone carrying this T cell receptor beta chain was picked up a small number of times. Its antigen is undetermined. TCRdb called the reads again in MiXCR, with one record for every CDR3 protein. The table includes approximately 240,000 distinct CDR3 sequences, around 12% detected once. The entry originates in a study of T cell repertoires in cytomegalovirus infection. Study information: Both a matching HLA type and CMV infection were indicated by public TCR beta signatures. Findings and limits, study-wide: The ex vivo response was dominated by HLA-C-restricted CMV-specific TCR beta clonotypes. Cumulative public TCR beta family frequency identified carriers of CMV plus the relevant HLA.

CDR3 length: 12 amino acids. The V and J ends lost 4 bases and 5 bases respectively, with 11 bases between them. Looked up from germline, CDR1 is DFQATT and CDR2 is SNEGSKA (reference sequence). The gene calls are TRBV20-1 and TRBJ2-5; TRBD1 is a possible D gene (6 bases). The sequenced material came from PBMCs. This receptor was obtained from a human donor in good health (CMV status not recorded). Some clones in this sample may be carry-over from other donors' samples. CDR3 nucleotide sequence: TGCAGTGCTACAGGGGTTGGCGAGACCCAGTACTTC. It specifies CSATGVGETQYF.